This T cell receptor (beta chain) emerged from a study of T cell repertoires in cytomegalovirus infection. Study background: Public TCR beta signatures indicated both CMV infection and matching HLA type.

TCRdb re-derived calls from the reads in MiXCR, one entry per CDR3 protein. This table holds fewer than 700,000 distinct CDR3 sequences, less than 25% found once. This CDR3 contains 14 residues. V shed 2 bases and J shed 3 bases, with 13 bases lying between them. Per the germline V gene, CDR1 is SQVTM and CDR2 is ANQGSEA. This clonotype showed up just a few times. Its specificity is not known. The study's findings and limits: The study identified carriers of CMV plus the relevant HLA from cumulative public TCR beta family frequency. Ex vivo responses were dominated by HLA-C-restricted CMV-specific TCR beta clonotypes.

The chain carries TRBV29-1 and TRBJ2-5; no clear D. The receptor was derived from a human donor in good health (CMV status not recorded). Some clones in this sample may be carry-over from other donors' samples. The specimen was CD8+ T cells from PBMCs. This CDR3 reads CSVEHGSLEETQYF. DNA for the CDR3: TGCAGCGTTGAACACGGGTCACTGGAAGAGACCCAGTACTTC.